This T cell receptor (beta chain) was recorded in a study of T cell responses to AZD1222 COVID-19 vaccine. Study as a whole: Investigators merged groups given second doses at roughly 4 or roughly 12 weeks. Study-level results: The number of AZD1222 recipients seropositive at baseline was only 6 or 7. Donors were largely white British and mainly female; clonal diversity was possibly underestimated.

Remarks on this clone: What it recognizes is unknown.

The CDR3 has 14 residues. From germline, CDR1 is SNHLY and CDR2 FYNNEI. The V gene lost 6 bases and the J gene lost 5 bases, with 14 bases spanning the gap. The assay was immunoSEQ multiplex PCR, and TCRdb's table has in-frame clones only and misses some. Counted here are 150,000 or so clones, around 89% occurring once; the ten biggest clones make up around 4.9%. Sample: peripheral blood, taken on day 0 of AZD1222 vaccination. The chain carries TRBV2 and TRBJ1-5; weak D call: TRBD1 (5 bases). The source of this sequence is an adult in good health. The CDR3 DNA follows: TGTGCCAGCAGGTGGGGGGTCTCGGATCAGCCCCAGCATTTT. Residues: CASRWGVSDQPQHF.